This TCR beta chain was sequenced in a study of blood T cell repertoires in COVID-19. Across the whole study: Whether acute or convalescent, the COVID-19 samples came from the United States, Italy and Spain. Sources were T cells, B-cell-depleted T cells, or PBMCs; the material itself was cDNA or gDNA.

Authors' analysis steps: The authors estimated nucleated cell counts from reference gene primer amplification. Sequenced by immunoSEQ multiplex PCR; TCRdb stores in-frame clones only, minus some. For V, J and clone size, that table is used; D and trimming come from the DNA. The data show some 110,000 clones, 85% to 90% seen once. The CDR3 covers 19 residues. Trimming removed 3 bases from V and 0 bases from J, with 19 bases in between. The germline CDR1 and CDR2 sequences are SGDLS and YYNGEE. Sequenced: peripheral blood. This chain joins TRBV9 and TRBJ2-6, with D tentatively TRBD1 (5 bases). The receptor comes from a man aged 45-65 years with acute or convalescent COVID-19. DNA of the CDR3: TGTGCCAGCAGCGCGATGGGGCAGGTCCTAAGCTCTGGGGCCAACGTCCTGACTTTC. Translation gives CASSAMGQVLSSGANVLTF.